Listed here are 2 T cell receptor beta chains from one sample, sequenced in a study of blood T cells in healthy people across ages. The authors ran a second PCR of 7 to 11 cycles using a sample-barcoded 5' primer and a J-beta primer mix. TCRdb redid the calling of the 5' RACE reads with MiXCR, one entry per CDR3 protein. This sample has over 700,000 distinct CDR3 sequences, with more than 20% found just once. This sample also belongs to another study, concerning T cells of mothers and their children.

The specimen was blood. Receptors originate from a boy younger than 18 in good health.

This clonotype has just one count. The CDR3 DNA follows: TGCAGCGCAGTACCCGTGGACGGAGAGACCCAGTACTTC. Amino acid sequence: CSAVPVDGETQYF. This chain uses TRBV29-1 with TRBJ2-5; D call uncertain. The V gene's germline CDR1 is SQVTM and CDR2 ANQGSEA. This CDR3 comprises 13 residues. V lost 7 bases and J lost 4, with 16 bases in between. Full variable domain (missing parts from reference TRBV29-1 and TRBJ2-5): SAVISQKPSRDICQRGTSLTIQCQVDSQVTMMFWYRQQPGQSLTLIATANQGSEATYESGFVIDKFPISRPNLTFSTLTVSNMSPEDSSIYLCSAVPVDGETQYFGPGTRLLVL.

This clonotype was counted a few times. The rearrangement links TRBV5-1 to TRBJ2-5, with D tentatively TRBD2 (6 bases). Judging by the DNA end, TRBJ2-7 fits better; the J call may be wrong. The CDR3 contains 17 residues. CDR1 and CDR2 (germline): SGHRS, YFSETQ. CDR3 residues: CASSSDLSGTGRYEQYF. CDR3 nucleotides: TGCGCCAGCAGCTCGGATTTATCCGGGACGGGGAGGTACGAGCAGTACTTC.